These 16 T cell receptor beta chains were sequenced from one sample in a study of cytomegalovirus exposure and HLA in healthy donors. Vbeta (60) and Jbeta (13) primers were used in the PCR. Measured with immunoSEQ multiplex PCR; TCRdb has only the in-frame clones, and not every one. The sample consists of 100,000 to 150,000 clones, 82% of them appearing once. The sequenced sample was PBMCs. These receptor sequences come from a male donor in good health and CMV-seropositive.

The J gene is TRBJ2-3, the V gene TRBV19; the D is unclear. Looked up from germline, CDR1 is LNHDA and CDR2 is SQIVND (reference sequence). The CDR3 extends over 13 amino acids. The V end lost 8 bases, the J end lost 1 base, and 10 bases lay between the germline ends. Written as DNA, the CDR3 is TGTGCCAGTCTTATAACGGGCACAGATACGCAGTATTTT. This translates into CASLITGTDTQYF.

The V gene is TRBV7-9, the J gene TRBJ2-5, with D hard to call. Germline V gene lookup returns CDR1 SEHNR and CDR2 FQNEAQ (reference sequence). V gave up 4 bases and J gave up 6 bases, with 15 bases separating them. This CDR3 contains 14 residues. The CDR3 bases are TGTGCCAGCAGCTCGAGCGCGGTGGGTAAGACCCAGTACTTC. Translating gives CASSSSAVGKTQYF.

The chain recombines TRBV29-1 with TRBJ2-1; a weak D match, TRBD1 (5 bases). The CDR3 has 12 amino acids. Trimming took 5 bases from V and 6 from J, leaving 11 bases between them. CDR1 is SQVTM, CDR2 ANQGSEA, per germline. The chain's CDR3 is CSVLRQSNEQFF. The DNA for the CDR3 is TGCAGCGTTCTGAGACAGTCCAATGAGCAGTTCTTC.

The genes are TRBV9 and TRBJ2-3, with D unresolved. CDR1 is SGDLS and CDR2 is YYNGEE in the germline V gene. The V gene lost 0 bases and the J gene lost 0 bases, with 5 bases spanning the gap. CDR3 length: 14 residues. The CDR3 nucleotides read TGTGCCAGCAGCGTAGGGAGTAGCACAGATACGCAGTATTTT. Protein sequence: CASSVGSSTDTQYF.

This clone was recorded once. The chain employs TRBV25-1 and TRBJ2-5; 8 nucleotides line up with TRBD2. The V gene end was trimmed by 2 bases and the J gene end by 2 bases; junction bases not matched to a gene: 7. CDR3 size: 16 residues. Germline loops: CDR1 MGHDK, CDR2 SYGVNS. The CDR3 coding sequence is TGTGCCAGCAGTGAACGGTTAACGGGAGGGCAAGAGACCCAGTACTTC. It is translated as CASSERLTGGQETQYF.

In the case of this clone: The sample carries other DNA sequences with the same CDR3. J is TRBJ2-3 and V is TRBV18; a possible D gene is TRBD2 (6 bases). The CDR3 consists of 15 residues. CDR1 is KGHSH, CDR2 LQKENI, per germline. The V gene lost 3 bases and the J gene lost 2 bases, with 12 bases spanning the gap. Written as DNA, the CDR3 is TGTGCCAGCTCACCGTTGGGGGGTCCCACAGATACGCAGTATTTT. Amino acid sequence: CASSPLGGPTDTQYF.

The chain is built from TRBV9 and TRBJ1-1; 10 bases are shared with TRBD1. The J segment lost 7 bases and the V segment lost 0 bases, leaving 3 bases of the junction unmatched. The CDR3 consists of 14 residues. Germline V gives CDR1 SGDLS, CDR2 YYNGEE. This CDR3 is CASSVGTGGGEAFF. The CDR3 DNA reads TGTGCCAGCAGCGTAGGGACAGGGGGTGGTGAAGCTTTCTTT.

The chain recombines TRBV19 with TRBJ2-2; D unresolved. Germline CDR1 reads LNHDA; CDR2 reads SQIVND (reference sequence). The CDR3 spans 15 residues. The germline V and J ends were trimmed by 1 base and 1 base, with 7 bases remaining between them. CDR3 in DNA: TGTGCCAGTAGTATAGGTGGCTTGAACACCGGGGAGCTGTTTTTT. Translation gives CASSIGGLNTGELFF.

The DNA of the CDR3 is TGTGCCAGCAGAAACCCTGGACAGCCCGAGTACTTC. Residues: CASRNPGQPEYF. V and J are TRBV6-6 and TRBJ2-4, with a weak D call TRBD1 (6 bases). CDR1 and CDR2 (germline): MNHNY, SVGAGI (reference sequence). Trimming left V 6 bases short and J 14 bases short, with 17 bases between. The CDR3 has 12 amino acids.

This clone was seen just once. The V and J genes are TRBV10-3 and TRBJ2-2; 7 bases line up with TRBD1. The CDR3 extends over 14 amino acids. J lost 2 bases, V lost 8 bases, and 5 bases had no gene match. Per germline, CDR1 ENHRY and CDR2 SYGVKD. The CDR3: CAIGTDPNTGELFF. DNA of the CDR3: TGTGCCATCGGGACAGACCCAAACACCGGGGAGCTGTTTTTT.

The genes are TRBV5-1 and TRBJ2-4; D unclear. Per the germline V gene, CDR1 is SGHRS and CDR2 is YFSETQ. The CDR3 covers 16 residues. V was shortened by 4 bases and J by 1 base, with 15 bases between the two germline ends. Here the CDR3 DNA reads TGCGCCAGCAGCCCCGACATCCGGTCGGCCAAAAACATTCAGTACTTC. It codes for CASSPDIRSAKNIQYF.

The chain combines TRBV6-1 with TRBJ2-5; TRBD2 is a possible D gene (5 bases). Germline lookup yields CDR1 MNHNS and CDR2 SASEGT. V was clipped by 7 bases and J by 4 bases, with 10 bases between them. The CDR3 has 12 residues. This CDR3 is CASISRGETQYF. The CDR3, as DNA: TGTGCCAGCATCTCCCGGGGAGAGACCCAGTACTTC.

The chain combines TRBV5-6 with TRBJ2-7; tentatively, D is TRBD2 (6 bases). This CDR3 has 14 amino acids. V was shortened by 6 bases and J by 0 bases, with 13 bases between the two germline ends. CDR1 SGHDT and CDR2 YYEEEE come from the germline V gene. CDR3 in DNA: TGTGCCAGCACGACGCGGGAACCCTCCTACGAGCAGTACTTC. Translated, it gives CASTTREPSYEQYF.

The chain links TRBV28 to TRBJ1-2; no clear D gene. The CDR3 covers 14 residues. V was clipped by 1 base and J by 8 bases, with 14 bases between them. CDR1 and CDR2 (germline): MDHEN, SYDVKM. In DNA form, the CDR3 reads TGTGCCAGCAGTTTATTCCACGGGAGCTCGGGCTACACCTTC. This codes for CASSLFHGSSGYTF.

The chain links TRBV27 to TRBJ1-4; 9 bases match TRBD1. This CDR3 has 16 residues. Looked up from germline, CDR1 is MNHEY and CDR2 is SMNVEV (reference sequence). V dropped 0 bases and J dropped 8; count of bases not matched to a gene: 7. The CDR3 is CASSLSGQGGGEKLFF. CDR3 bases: TGTGCCAGCAGTTTATCGGGACAGGGCGGCGGGGAAAAACTGTTTTTT.

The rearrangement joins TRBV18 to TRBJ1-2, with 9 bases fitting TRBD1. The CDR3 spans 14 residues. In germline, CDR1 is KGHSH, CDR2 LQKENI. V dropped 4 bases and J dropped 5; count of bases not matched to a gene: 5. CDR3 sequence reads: CASSRDRELYGYTF. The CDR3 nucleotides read TGTGCCAGCTCACGGGACAGGGAATTGTATGGCTACACCTTC.